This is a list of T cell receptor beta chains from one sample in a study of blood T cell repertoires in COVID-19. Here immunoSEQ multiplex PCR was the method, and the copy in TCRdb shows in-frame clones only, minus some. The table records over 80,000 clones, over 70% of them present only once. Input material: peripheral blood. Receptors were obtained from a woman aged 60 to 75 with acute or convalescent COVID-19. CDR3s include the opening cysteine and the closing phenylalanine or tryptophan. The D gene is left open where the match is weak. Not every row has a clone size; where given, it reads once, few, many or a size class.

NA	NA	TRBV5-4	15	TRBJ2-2	CASSLGPENTGELFF	TGTGCCAGCAGCTTGGGGCCCGAGAACACCGGGGAGCTGTTTTTT
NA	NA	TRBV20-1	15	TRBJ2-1	CSASEYTASYGEQFF	TGCAGTGCTAGTGAATACACGGCTAGCTATGGTGAGCAGTTCTTC
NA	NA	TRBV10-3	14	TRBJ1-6	CAISEGDSPSPLHF	TGTGCCATCAGTGAAGGAGACAGTCCTTCACCCCTCCACTTT
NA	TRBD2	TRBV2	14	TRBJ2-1	CASRGSGALNEQFF	TGTGCCAGCAGAGGGAGCGGGGCCCTCAATGAGCAGTTCTTC
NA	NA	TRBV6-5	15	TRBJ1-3	CASRRGLGSGNTIYF	TGTGCCAGCAGGCGAGGGCTCGGCTCTGGAAACACCATATATTTT
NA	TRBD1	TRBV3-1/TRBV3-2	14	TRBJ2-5	CASSHSGGPETQYF	TGTGCCAGCAGCCATTCAGGGGGCCCGGAGACCCAGTACTTC
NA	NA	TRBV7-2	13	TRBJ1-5	CASSTNTFQPQHF	TGTGCCAGCAGCACAAACACCTTTCAGCCCCAGCATTTT
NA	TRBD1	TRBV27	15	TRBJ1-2	CASSLLGTGLYGYTF	TGTGCCAGCAGTTTATTAGGGACAGGACTCTATGGCTACACCTTC
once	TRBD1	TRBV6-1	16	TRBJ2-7	CASSAAGTAVVGEQYF	TGTGCCAGCAGTGCCGCCGGGACAGCGGTTGTCGGAGAGCAGTACTTC
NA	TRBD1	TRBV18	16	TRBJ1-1	CASSPTQGQVNTEAFF	TGTGCCAGCTCACCTACCCAAGGACAGGTGAACACTGAAGCTTTCTTT
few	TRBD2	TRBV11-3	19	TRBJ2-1	CASSPKVTSGRAYYNEQFF	TGTGCCAGCAGCCCCAAGGTGACTAGCGGGAGGGCCTATTACAATGAGCAGTTCTTC
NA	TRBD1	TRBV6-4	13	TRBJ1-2	CASSLQGSYGYTF	TGTGCCAGCAGTCTACAGGGGAGCTATGGCTACACCTTC
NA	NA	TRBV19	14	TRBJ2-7	CASRVRGASYEQYF	TGTGCCAGTAGGGTCCGTGGGGCCTCCTACGAGCAGTACTTC
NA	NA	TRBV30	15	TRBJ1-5	CAWREAGGSNQPQHF	TGTGCCTGGAGGGAGGCAGGCGGCAGCAATCAGCCCCAGCATTTT
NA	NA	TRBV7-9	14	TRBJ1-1	CASSLAPLNTEAFF	TGTGCCAGCAGCTTAGCCCCTCTGAACACTGAAGCTTTCTTT
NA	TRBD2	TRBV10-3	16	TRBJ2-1	CAISETGLAGGLEQFF	TGTGCCATCAGTGAGACGGGACTAGCGGGAGGGCTGGAGCAGTTCTTC
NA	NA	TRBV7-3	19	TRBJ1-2	CASSLSPLREDGTNYGYTF	TGTGCCAGCAGCTTAAGCCCCTTACGCGAGGACGGGACTAACTATGGCTACACCTTC
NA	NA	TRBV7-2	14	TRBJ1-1	CASSLDSPNTEAFF	TGTGCCAGCAGCTTAGACTCCCCGAACACTGAAGCTTTCTTT
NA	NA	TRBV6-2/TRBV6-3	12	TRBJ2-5	CATTPGVETQYF	TGTGCCACCACCCCCGGGGTGGAGACCCAGTACTTC
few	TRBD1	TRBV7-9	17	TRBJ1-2	CASSLVMTGTGRYGYTF	TGTGCCAGCAGCTTAGTTATGACAGGGACCGGGCGATATGGCTACACCTTC
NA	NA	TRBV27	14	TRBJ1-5	CASGAYSSNQPQHF	TGTGCCAGCGGTGCCTATAGTAGCAATCAGCCCCAGCATTTT
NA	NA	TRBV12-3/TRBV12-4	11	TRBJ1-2	CASSPGVGYTF	TGTGCCAGCAGCCCAGGGGTTGGCTACACCTTC
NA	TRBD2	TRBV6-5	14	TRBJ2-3	CASRSAGAPDTQYF	TGTGCCAGCAGATCAGCGGGAGCCCCAGATACGCAGTATTTT
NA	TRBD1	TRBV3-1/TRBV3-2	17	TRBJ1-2	CASSQGGGGGAGYGYTF	TGTGCCAGCAGCCAAGGGGGAGGAGGGGGCGCTGGGTATGGCTACACCTTC
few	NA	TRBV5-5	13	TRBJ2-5	CASSLGGGETQYF	TGTGCCAGCAGCTTGGGAGGGGGAGAGACCCAGTACTTC
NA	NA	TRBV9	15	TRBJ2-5	CASSVGLVTGETQYF	TGTGCCAGCAGCGTAGGGCTAGTGACGGGAGAGACCCAGTACTTC
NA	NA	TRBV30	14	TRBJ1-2	CAWSIELTGYGYTF	TGTGCCTGGAGTATCGAGCTAACGGGGTATGGCTACACCTTC
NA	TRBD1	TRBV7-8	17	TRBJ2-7	CASSLAGRTGGSYEQYF	TGTGCCAGCAGCTTAGCGGGACGGACAGGGGGGTCCTACGAGCAGTACTTC
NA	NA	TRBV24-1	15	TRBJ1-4	CATSDATGLGEKLFF	TGTGCCACCAGTGATGCGACAGGTCTAGGGGAAAAACTGTTTTTT
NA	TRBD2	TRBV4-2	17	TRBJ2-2	CASSQDPLSASGAGLFF	TGTGCCAGCAGCCAAGATCCACTGTCGGCTAGCGGGGCCGGTCTGTTTTTT
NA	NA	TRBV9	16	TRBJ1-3	CASSVAPLSSGNTIYF	TGTGCCAGCAGCGTAGCACCTCTTAGCTCTGGAAACACCATATATTTT
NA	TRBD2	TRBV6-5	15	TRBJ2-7	CASRDDIAGGSQQYF	TGTGCCAGCAGGGACGATATAGCGGGAGGGTCTCAGCAGTACTTC
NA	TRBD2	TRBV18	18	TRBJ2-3	CASSPRLAGGQGADTQYF	TGTGCCAGCTCACCACGACTAGCGGGGGGGCAAGGGGCAGATACGCAGTATTTT
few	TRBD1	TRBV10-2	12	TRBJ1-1	CASKTGGTEAFF	TGCGCCAGCAAGACAGGGGGCACTGAAGCTTTCTTT
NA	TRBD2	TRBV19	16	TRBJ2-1	CASRGLAGVEYNEQFF	TGTGCCAGTAGGGGACTAGCGGGAGTGGAATATAATGAGCAGTTCTTC
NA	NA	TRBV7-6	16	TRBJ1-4	CASSLAPREGDEKLFF	TGTGCCAGCAGCTTAGCCCCCAGGGAGGGTGATGAAAAACTGTTTTTT
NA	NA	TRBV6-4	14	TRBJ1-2	CASSDSGRARGYTF	TGTGCCAGCAGTGACTCAGGGCGGGCCAGGGGCTACACCTTC
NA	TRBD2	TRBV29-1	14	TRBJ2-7	CSARRGADSYEQYF	TGCAGCGCGAGGCGGGGGGCCGACTCCTACGAGCAGTACTTC
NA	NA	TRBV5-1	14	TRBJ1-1	CASSLDAAATEAFF	TGCGCCAGCAGCTTGGACGCTGCGGCGACTGAAGCTTTCTTT
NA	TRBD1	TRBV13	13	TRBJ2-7	CASSPRTGNEQYF	TGTGCCAGCAGCCCCCGGACAGGGAACGAGCAGTACTTC
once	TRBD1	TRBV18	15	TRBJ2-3	CASSPWTGERDTQYF	TGTGCCAGCTCACCTTGGACAGGGGAGAGAGATACGCAGTATTTT
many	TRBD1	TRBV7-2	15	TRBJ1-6	CASSLEGQLNSPLHF	TGTGCCAGCAGCTTAGAGGGACAGCTTAATTCACCCCTCCACTTT
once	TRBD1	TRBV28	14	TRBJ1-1	CASRTGDANTEAFF	TGTGCCAGCAGGACAGGGGACGCGAACACTGAAGCTTTCTTT
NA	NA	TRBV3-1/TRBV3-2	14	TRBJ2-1	CASSQDPSYNEQFF	TGTGCCAGCAGCCAAGATCCTAGCTACAATGAGCAGTTCTTC
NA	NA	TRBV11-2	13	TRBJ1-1	CASSRYMNTEAFF	TGTGCCAGCAGCCGCTATATGAACACTGAAGCTTTCTTT
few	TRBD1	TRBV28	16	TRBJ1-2	CASSSSGTGGDYGYTF	TGTGCCAGCAGTTCTTCCGGGACAGGGGGCGACTATGGCTACACCTTC
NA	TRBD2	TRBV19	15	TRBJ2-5	CASSNLAGGLETQYF	TGTGCCAGTAGTAATCTAGCGGGAGGACTTGAGACCCAGTACTTC
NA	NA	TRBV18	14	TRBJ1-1	CASSPLDTNTEAFF	TGTGCCAGCTCACCGCTGGACACAAACACTGAAGCTTTCTTT
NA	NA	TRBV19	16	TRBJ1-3	CASSITGRGPGNTIYF	TGTGCCAGTAGTATCACCGGGAGGGGCCCTGGAAACACCATATATTTT
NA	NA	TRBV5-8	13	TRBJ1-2	CASSLRVSYGYTF	TGTGCCAGCAGCTTGCGGGTCAGCTATGGCTACACCTTC
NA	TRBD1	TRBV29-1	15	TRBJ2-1	CSVEPSGQGYNEQFF	TGCAGCGTTGAGCCATCGGGACAGGGGTACAATGAGCAGTTCTTC
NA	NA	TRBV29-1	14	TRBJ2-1	CSVEKIGGPNEQFF	TGCAGCGTTGAAAAAATCGGGGGGCCCAATGAGCAGTTCTTC
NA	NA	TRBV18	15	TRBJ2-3	CASSPRTAGTDTQYF	TGTGCCAGCTCACCTCGGACAGCTGGCACAGATACGCAGTATTTT
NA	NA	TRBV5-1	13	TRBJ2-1	CASSLSRPNEQFF	TGCGCCAGCAGCTTGTCTAGACCCAATGAGCAGTTCTTC
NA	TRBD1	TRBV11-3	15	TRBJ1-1	CASSTRTGWGTEAFF	TGTGCCAGCAGCACCCGGACAGGGTGGGGCACTGAAGCTTTCTTT
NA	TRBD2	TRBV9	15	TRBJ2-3	CASSVWRGGGDTQYF	TGTGCCAGCAGCGTATGGCGGGGGGGCGGGGATACGCAGTATTTT
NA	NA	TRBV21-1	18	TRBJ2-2	CARMLLRGQPSNTGELFF	TGTGCCAGGATGCTGTTACGGGGACAGCCCTCGAACACCGGGGAGCTGTTTTTT
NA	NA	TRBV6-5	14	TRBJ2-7	CASSRPGSIYEQYF	TGTGCCAGCAGCCGCCCCGGGAGTATCTACGAGCAGTACTTC
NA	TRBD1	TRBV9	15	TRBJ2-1	CASSIRQGMNNEQFF	TGTGCCAGCAGCATCCGACAGGGAATGAACAATGAGCAGTTCTTC
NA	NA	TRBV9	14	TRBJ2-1	CASSAQTKYNEQFF	TGTGCCAGCAGCGCCCAGACTAAATACAATGAGCAGTTCTTC